This is a list of T cell receptor beta chains from one sample in a study of T cells expressing NK-cell markers. TCRdb re-called the 5' RACE reads, yielding one record per CDR3 amino acid sequence without DNA. This sample's clone table lists around 100,000 distinct CDR3 sequences. The specimen sequenced was blood T cells: a sorted CD56 or NKG2C T cell subset, CD4+ or CD8+ T cells, or bulk PBMC T cells (not recorded which). The receptors were gathered from a woman between 18 and 70 years old in good health. Each CDR3 is given with its conserved first and last residue.

j_gene | v_gene | CDR3aa
TRBJ2-1 | TRBV7-9 | CASSLTPGTQDNEQFF
TRBJ2-5 | TRBV5-6 | CASSLGGGTQETQYF
TRBJ1-2 | TRBV6-2/TRBV6-3 | CASSLPRQGDDGYTF
TRBJ2-2 | TRBV19 | CASSIDRGTGELFF
TRBJ1-6 | TRBV2 | CASKLDISPNSPLHF
TRBJ2-1 | TRBV7-9 | CASSLISSNEQFF
TRBJ1-2 | TRBV15 | CATSRDWDTKNYGYTF
TRBJ2-2 | TRBV9 | CASSVGSGRGTGELFF
TRBJ2-7 | TRBV19 | CASRLTGRDYEQYF
TRBJ1-1 | TRBV6-2/TRBV6-3 | CASSYPGAGTEAFF
TRBJ2-1 | TRBV4-3 | CASSPGRGYNEQFF
TRBJ1-2 | TRBV7-9 | CASSLGSGVDGYTF
TRBJ1-4 | TRBV12-3/TRBV12-4 | CTSTRGNEKLFF
TRBJ2-3 | TRBV11-2 | CASRHRLARSDTQYF
TRBJ1-1 | TRBV6-5 | CASSWGGNRAYTEAFF
TRBJ2-1 | TRBV19 | CASSMSPFREQFF
TRBJ2-7 | TRBV4-3 | CASSHTGTGAYEQYF
TRBJ2-2 | TRBV29-1 | CSVAGLTNTGELFF